This entry concerns a single T cell receptor beta chain. This specimen comes from a study of blood T cells in healthy people across ages. Next came a second PCR, run for about 7 to 12 cycles, which used a sample-barcoded 5' primer along with a J-beta primer mix. TCRdb reanalysed the 5' RACE reads using MiXCR and keeps one entry per CDR3 protein. Here the sample spans about 720,000 distinct CDR3 sequences, roughly 25% being singletons. These sequences were also reported in another study, on T cells of mothers and their children.

Sequencing was carried out using blood. This clonotype originated in a boy younger than 18 in good health.

Written as DNA, the CDR3 is TGTGCCAGCAGTGAAGACAGGGTAGGGACCCAGTACTTC. Its protein product is CASSEDRVGTQYF. This chain links TRBV2 with TRBJ2-5, with D maybe TRBD1 (6 bases). Trimming removed 1 base at V and 7 bases at J, with 10 bases between. CDR1 SNHLY and CDR2 FYNNEI come from the germline V gene. The CDR3 is made up of 13 amino acids.